The next 5 T cell receptor beta chains were all read from a single sample in a study of response to subunit inactivated influenza vaccine. TCRdb re-analysed the RT-PCR reads in MiXCR, keeping a single row per CDR3 protein. The table lists 450,000 to 700,000 distinct CDR3 sequences, 12% to 15% of them singletons, with approximately 10% in the top ten. The starting material was PBMCs from blood, obtained roughly 12 days after vaccination. Receptor source: a man in his forties or fifties who received an inactivated influenza vaccine.

This clonotype was found a few times. The chain has TRBV2 and TRBJ1-1, with 8 bases that match TRBD1. Per the germline V gene, CDR1 is SNHLY and CDR2 is FYNNEI. The CDR3 is 13 amino acids. J was trimmed by 4 bases and V by 5 bases; bases with no gene match: 3. The CDR3 protein is CASSHRGSTEAFF. The CDR3 DNA follows: TGTGCCAGCAGTCACAGGGGGAGCACTGAAGCTTTCTTT.

At least ten counts were recorded for this clonotype. The chain joins TRBV4-3 to TRBJ2-4; 7 bases map to TRBD1. The CDR3 is made up of 18 amino acids. V was pared by 4 bases and J by 6 bases, with 18 bases of the junction left unmatched. The germline CDR1 and CDR2 sequences are LGHNA and YSLEER. This chain's CDR3 is CASSLHPHSDRAANIQYF. DNA for the CDR3: TGCGCCAGCAGCCTGCATCCCCACTCCGACAGGGCAGCAAACATTCAGTACTTC.

The V gene is TRBV20-1, the J gene TRBJ2-7; D remains ambiguous. Germline CDR1 DFQATT, CDR2 SNEGSKA (reference sequence). V was cut by 3 bases and J by 2 bases, with 14 bases left in between. The CDR3 runs to 14 residues. As DNA, the CDR3 is TGCAGTGCTAGGGGCCCTGCCCTCCCCTACGAGCAGTACTTC. It yields the protein CSARGPALPYEQYF.

This clonotype has only a few counts. The V gene is TRBV28, the J gene TRBJ2-7; possible D gene TRBD2, 7 bases. CDR3 length: 15 residues. Trimming took 8 bases from V and 0 from J, leaving 17 bases between them. From germline, CDR1 is MDHEN and CDR2 SYDVKM. CDR3 nucleotides: TGTGCCAGCGAGGGGGGGAATCAATTCTCCTACGAGCAGTACTTC. It is translated as CASEGGNQFSYEQYF.

The chain combines TRBV12-5 with TRBJ1-1, with D uncertain. This CDR3 is built from 13 residues. Per germline, CDR1 LGHNT and CDR2 FRNRAP. The germline V and J ends were trimmed by 6 bases and 1 base, with 9 bases remaining between them. The CDR3 sequence is CASGLRANTEAFF. The CDR3 DNA sequence: TGTGCTAGTGGGTTGCGGGCGAACACTGAAGCTTTCTTT.